Listed here are 28 T cell receptor beta chains from one sample, sequenced in a study of T cells in Graves' hyperthyroidism and ophthalmopathy. Amplification yielded TCR beta CDR3 regions, with RNA transcripts as the source. HTBI primers drove first-round RT-PCR of the TCR CDR3. TCRdb used MiXCR to reprocess the multiplex PCR reads, holding one entry per CDR3 protein. The sample lists about 580,000 distinct CDR3 sequences, about half occurring once. Sequenced sample: peripheral blood or thyroid tissue (not recorded which). These receptor sequences come from a woman aged 18-29 years with Graves' hyperthyroidism.

The V and J genes are TRBV20-1 and TRBJ1-2; TRBD1 is a possible D gene (5 bases). The CDR3 contains 12 residues. Germline-derived CDR1 and CDR2 are DFQATT and SNEGSKA (reference sequence). The V gene lost 6 bases and the J gene lost 2 bases, with 10 bases spanning the gap. The CDR3 loop reads CSANRGNYGYTF. The CDR3 DNA is TGCAGTGCCAATCGGGGCAACTATGGCTACACCTTC.

This chain links TRBV6-5 with TRBJ2-5, with 8 bases identical to TRBD1. There are 15 residues in the CDR3. The V gene end was trimmed by 0 bases and the J gene end by 0 bases; junction bases not matched to a gene: 0. CDR1 and CDR2 from the germline V gene are MNHEY and SVGAGI. Here the CDR3 DNA reads TGTGCCAGCAGTTACTCGACAGGGGACCAAGAGACCCAGTACTTC. It translates to CASSYSTGDQETQYF.

V is TRBV5-4 and J is TRBJ1-3; TRBD1 agrees at 8 bases. Germline CDR1 and CDR2: SGHNT and YYREEE (reference sequence). J lost 0 bases, V lost 0 bases, and 2 bases had no gene match. The CDR3 has 16 amino acids. The DNA for the CDR3 is TGTGCCAGCAGCTTGGGGGACAGGCTCTCTGGAAACACCATATATTTT. Amino acid sequence: CASSLGDRLSGNTIYF.

This clonotype was seen repeatedly, ten times or more. Germline and junction disagree at one end, which may indicate a read error. V and J are TRBV5-1 and TRBJ2-7; 9 bases agree with TRBD2. CDR3 length: 14 residues. Germline V gene data show CDR1 as SGHRS and CDR2 as YFSETQ. The CDR3 DNA is TGTGCCAGCAGTTTTAGCGGGAGCACCTACGAGCAGTACTTC. Translating gives CASSFSGSTYEQYF. Filled out from reference TRBV5-1 and TRBJ2-7, the complete variable domain reads KAGVTQTPRYLIKTRGQQVTLSCSPISGHRSVSWYQQTPGQGLQFLFEYFSETQRNKGNFPGRFSGRQFSNSRSEMNVSTLELGDSALYLCASSFSGSTYEQYFGPGTRLTVT.

This clonotype was found many times. The rearrangement joins TRBV15 to TRBJ2-5, with a tentative D call TRBD1 (6 bases). CDR3 length equals 12 residues. The V and J ends lost 4 bases and 3 bases respectively, with 6 bases between them. The germline V gene encodes CDR1 LNHNV and CDR2 YYDKDF (reference sequence). The CDR3 nucleotides read TGTGCCACCAGCAACAGGGAAGAGACCCAGTACTTC. Protein: CATSNREETQYF. Combining the CDR3 with reference TRBV15 and TRBJ2-5 gives the whole variable domain DAMVIQNPRYQVTQFGKPVTLSCSQTLNHNVMYWYQQKSSQAPKLLFHYYDKDFNNEADTPDNFQSRRPNTSFCFLDIRSPGLGDTAMYLCATSNREETQYFGPGTRLLVL.

Turning to this clonotype: This may come from a read error, since a much larger clone is one base off. V is TRBV14 and J is TRBJ2-7; 8 bases agree with TRBD2. The CDR3 consists of 15 residues. The ends lost 5 bases at V and 2 bases at J; junction bases unmatched: 8. CDR1 SGHDN and CDR2 FVKESK come from the germline V gene. DNA for the CDR3: TGTGCCAGCAGCGCTATAGCGGGACCCGCCTACGAGCAGTACTTC. Translation: CASSAIAGPAYEQYF.

This clonotype was counted only a few times. The V call is TRBV27, the J call TRBJ2-7; D gene ambiguous. The CDR3 has 14 residues. Germline V CDR1 and CDR2: MNHEY, SMNVEV (reference sequence). V was clipped by 3 bases and J by 0 bases, with 9 bases between them. DNA of the CDR3: TGTGCCAGCAGTTTTGGGAAGAGCTCCTACGAGCAGTACTTC. It encodes CASSFGKSSYEQYF.

This clonotype has a single count. The chain links TRBV24-1 to TRBJ2-3, with D tentatively TRBD1 (6 bases). The CDR3 has 15 amino acids. Trimming took off 1 base at V and 3 bases at J, with 10 bases between the two ends. Germline lookup yields CDR1 KGHDR and CDR2 SFDVKD. The DNA for the CDR3 is TGTGCCACCAGTGATTTTCACAGGGAGACAGATACGCAGTATTTT. Translation: CATSDFHRETDTQYF.

The sample holds many counts of this clonotype. This rearrangement joins TRBV7-2 to TRBJ2-2; 12 nucleotides agree with TRBD2. The CDR3 covers 17 residues. The V segment lost 2 bases and the J segment 4 bases; nucleotides outside the gene matches: 5. The germline V gene has CDR1 SGHTA and CDR2 FQGNSA. CDR3 nucleotides: TGTGCCAGCAGCTTAAGACTAGCGGGAGTGGGCACCGGGGAGCTGTTTTTT. The encoded protein is CASSLRLAGVGTGELFF. Combining the CDR3 with reference TRBV7-2 and TRBJ2-2 gives the whole variable domain GAGVSQSPSNKVTEKGKDVELRCDPISGHTALYWYRQSLGQGLEFLIYFQGNSAPDKSGLPSDRFSAERTGGSVSTLTIQRTQQEDSAVYLCASSLRLAGVGTGELFFGEGSRLTVL.

This clonotype was observed a few times. The rearrangement links TRBV2 to TRBJ2-4; D gene uncertain. The V end was cut by 3 bases, the J end by 0 bases, with 6 bases between. The CDR3 has 14 amino acids. Germline CDR1 SNHLY, CDR2 FYNNEI. The CDR3 DNA sequence: TGTGCCAGCAGTGATCCGCTAGCCAAAAACATTCAGTACTTC. The encoded protein is CASSDPLAKNIQYF.

Details on this clonotype: A much larger clone lies a single base off, so this may be a read error. The rearrangement joins TRBV6-1 to TRBJ2-7, with D possibly TRBD2 on 6 matching bases. CDR3 length: 14 amino acids. Germline CDR1 reads MNHNS; CDR2 reads SASEGT. The CDR3 sequence is CASSSNRENYKQYF. The DNA of the CDR3 is TGTGCCAGCAGCTCGAACCGGGAGAACTACAAGCAGTACTTC.

This chain joins TRBV29-1 and TRBJ1-2, with D maybe TRBD1 (6 bases). CDR1 and CDR2 from the germline V gene are SQVTM and ANQGSEA. This CDR3 has 12 residues. V was pared by 5 bases and J by 8 bases, with 15 bases between. DNA for the CDR3: TGCAGCGTTTTAGTCACCGGGGGCGGCTACACCTTC. It yields the protein CSVLVTGGGYTF.

This chain connects TRBV4-3 to TRBJ2-2; D may correspond to TRBD1 or TRBD2 (5 bases each). The CDR3 has 14 residues. Per germline, CDR1 LGHNA and CDR2 YSLEER. V was cut by 2 bases and J by 6 bases, with 10 bases left in between. CDR3 nucleotides: TGCGCCAGCAGCCAAACTCAGGGAGCCGGGGAGCTGTTTTTT. Protein: CASSQTQGAGELFF.

This clonotype was observed many times. The rearrangement joins TRBV24-1 to TRBJ2-2; D is tentatively TRBD1 or TRBD2 (5 bases each). Between the trimmed V and J ends, which lost 4 bases and 0 bases, there was a span of 11 bases. CDR1 and CDR2 from the germline V gene are KGHDR and SFDVKD. There are 16 residues in the CDR3. CDR3 bases: TGTGCCACCAGTGAGACGGGACCAACGAACACCGGGGAGCTGTTTTTT. It encodes CATSETGPTNTGELFF.

Worth noting for this clonotype: One junction end does not reproduce the germline sequence, and a read error may be involved. This chain links TRBV2 with TRBJ1-1; TRBD1 might be the D (5 bases). This CDR3 has 12 amino acids. Germline V gene lookup returns CDR1 SNHLY and CDR2 FYNNEI. The DNA for the CDR3 is TGTGCCTCGGGAAGGGGTGCCACTGTAGCTTTCTTT. It is translated as CASGRGATVAFF.

V gene TRBV6-4 combines with J gene TRBJ2-2, with D unresolved. This CDR3 is built from 13 residues. Germline V gene sequence: CDR1 MRHNA, CDR2 SNTAGT. V gave up 5 bases and J gave up 8 bases, with 12 bases separating them. CDR3 protein: CASSLPRIGELFF. CDR3 DNA: TGTGCCAGCAGTTTACCCAGAATTGGGGAGCTGTTTTTT.

The chain employs TRBV29-1 and TRBJ2-3; TRBD2 matches at 9 bases. There are 14 residues in the CDR3. Germline CDR1 SQVTM, CDR2 ANQGSEA. J lost 8 bases, V lost 3 bases, and 9 bases had no gene match. In nucleotides, the CDR3 is TGCAGCGTTGAGAGTAGCGGGAGATCAGGTACGCAGTATTTT. It codes for CSVESSGRSGTQYF.

This clonotype was detected many times. This chain connects TRBV7-9 to TRBJ1-4; weak D call: TRBD1 (5 bases). The CDR3 runs to 16 residues. Germline lookup yields CDR1 SEHNR and CDR2 FQNEAQ (reference sequence). V lost 8 bases and J 6 bases, leaving 22 bases between the germline ends. CDR3 bases: TGTGCCAGCGGCCAAACTTACAGGAGTGTGTATGAAAAACTGTTTTTT. This sequence encodes CASGQTYRSVYEKLFF.

This chain uses TRBV14 with TRBJ1-5; a weak D match, TRBD1 (5 bases). V dropped 4 bases and J dropped 5 bases, with 12 bases sitting between them. The CDR3 covers 14 residues. CDR1 and CDR2 (germline): SGHDN, FVKESK. CDR3 coding DNA: TGTGCCAGCAGCCTCCGGACACAAGATCAGCCCCAGCATTTT. Translating gives CASSLRTQDQPQHF.

This chain links TRBV29-1 with TRBJ2-7; 8 positions match TRBD2. Germline V gene sequence: CDR1 SQVTM, CDR2 ANQGSEA. The CDR3 is 14 residues long. V was pared by 8 bases and J by 2 bases, with 11 bases of the junction left unmatched. Written as DNA, the CDR3 is TGCAGCAGTTTCGTAGCGGGGCTAACCTACGAGCAGTACTTC. It is translated as CSSFVAGLTYEQYF.

This clonotype has at least ten counts. V gene TRBV13 combines with J gene TRBJ2-2, with a tentative D call TRBD2 (6 bases). This CDR3 region has 14 residues. Germline V gene lookup returns CDR1 PRHDT and CDR2 FYEKMQ (reference sequence). V gave up 5 bases and J gave up 3 bases, with 10 bases separating them. The CDR3 protein is CASSTGLDTGELFF. The CDR3 DNA reads as TGTGCCAGCAGCACGGGACTGGACACCGGGGAGCTGTTTTTT.

This rearrangement joins TRBV20-1 to TRBJ2-2, with D possibly matching TRBD2 (5 bases). Germline V CDR1 and CDR2: DFQATT, SNEGSKA (reference sequence). The CDR3 length is 15 residues. With 3 bases removed from V and 2 bases from J, the gap between germline ends came to 13 bases. In nucleotides, the CDR3 is TGCAGTGCTAGGTCCGGGGAGTTAAACACCGGGGAGCTGTTTTTT. Protein sequence: CSARSGELNTGELFF.

This clonotype has ten or more counts. CDR3 in amino acids: CAWSDLNTEAFF. CDR3 nucleotide sequence: TGTGCCTGGAGTGATCTGAACACTGAAGCTTTCTTT. The chain uses TRBV30 and TRBJ1-1; D remains ambiguous. The CDR3 totals 12 residues. Germline loops: CDR1 GTSNPN, CDR2 SVGIG (reference sequence). Trimming pared 1 base from V and 0 bases from J, leaving 3 bases between.

The chain is built from TRBV10-3 and TRBJ1-6; no clear D. CDR1 is ENHRY and CDR2 is SYGVKD in the germline V gene. This CDR3 region has 14 residues. V lost 4 bases and J lost 10, with 14 bases in between. The CDR3 here is CAISGVGSGSPLHF. The CDR3 bases are TGTGCCATCAGTGGAGTCGGGTCGGGCTCACCCCTCCACTTT.

This sequence joins TRBV29-1 and TRBJ2-7; D is ambiguous. Trimming left V 8 bases short and J 1 base short, with 9 bases between. The CDR3 runs to 11 residues. The germline V gene encodes CDR1 SQVTM and CDR2 ANQGSEA. The CDR3 reads CSSPQSYEQYF. CDR3 nucleotide sequence: TGCAGCTCACCACAGTCCTACGAGCAGTACTTC.

This clonotype was detected many times. The rearrangement links TRBV5-5 to TRBJ1-5; D is undetermined. Between the trimmed V and J ends, which lost 2 bases and 6 bases, there was a span of 9 bases. The CDR3 consists of 13 residues. Germline-derived CDR1 and CDR2 are SGHKS and YYEKEE (reference sequence). The CDR3 spells CASSLEWGQPQHF. DNA for the CDR3: TGTGCCAGCAGCTTAGAGTGGGGTCAGCCCCAGCATTTT.

As to this clonotype: The junction shows a germline mismatch at one end, possibly a read error. This rearrangement joins TRBV7-2 to TRBJ1-2; D possibly corresponds to TRBD1 (5 bases). Germline assignment: CDR1 SGHTA and CDR2 FQGNSA. The CDR3 has 14 residues. The CDR3 nucleotides are TGTGCCTGCAGCATGGGGACGGACATCTACGGCTACACCTTC. Its protein is CACSMGTDIYGYTF. The full variable domain, rest sourced from reference TRBV7-2 and TRBJ1-2, is GAGVSQSPSNKVTEKGKDVELRCDPISGHTALYWYRQSLGQGLEFLIYFQGNSAPDKSGLPSDRFSAERTGGSVSTLTIQRTQQEDSAVYLCACSMGTDIYGYTFGSGTRLTVV.

Ten or more counts support this clonotype. The chain joins TRBV20-1 to TRBJ1-2; a possible D gene is TRBD1 (5 bases). The CDR3 extends over 14 amino acids. With 0 bases removed from V and 6 bases from J, the gap between germline ends came to 14 bases. Germline CDR1 reads DFQATT; CDR2 reads SNEGSKA (reference sequence). The CDR3 coding sequence is TGCAGTGCTAGAGATAGCTGGGGGTTGGATGGCTACACCTTC. This codes for CSARDSWGLDGYTF.